These T cell receptor beta chains were read from a single sample in a study of CD8+ T cells in alopecia areata. The repertoire was sequenced with immunoSEQ multiplex PCR; TCRdb's copy has only in-frame clones and lacks some. This repertoire shows roughly 170,000 clones, about 60% found once; its top ten account for around 12%. The source was CD8+ T cells sorted from blood, collected at week 24, from a patient treated with tofacitinib. All receptors come from a human donor with alopecia areata. CDR3s include the opening cysteine and the closing phenylalanine or tryptophan. The order of the fields is CDR3 protein, CDR3 DNA, J gene, V gene, D gene, clone size. The D gene is left open where the match is weak. Rows may omit the clone size; those that give it use once, few, many or a size class.

CASSLLLETYEQYF,TGTGCCAGCAGCTTGCTTCTAGAAACCTACGAGCAGTACTTC,TRBJ2-7,TRBV5-6,NA,NA
CASSQDRERTEAFF,TGCGCCAGCAGCCAAGACCGGGAAAGGACTGAAGCTTTCTTT,TRBJ1-1,TRBV4-1,NA,NA
CASSSSDPGYDEAFF,TGTGCCAGCAGTTCCTCGGACCCAGGGTATGATGAAGCTTTCTTT,TRBJ1-1,TRBV27,NA,NA
CASSYSRDEQFF,TGTGCCAGCAGTTACTCGAGGGATGAGCAGTTCTTC,TRBJ2-1,TRBV6-6,NA,NA
CAWIGSGGASSEQYF,TGTGCCTGGATTGGTAGCGGGGGGGCATCCTCCGAGCAGTACTTC,TRBJ2-7,TRBV30,TRBD2,NA
CSLVAVAWGQETQYF,TGCAGCCTTGTTGCGGTAGCCTGGGGCCAAGAGACCCAGTACTTC,TRBJ2-5,TRBV29-1,NA,few
CASSEGGGASTDTQYF,TGTGCCAGCAGTGAAGGCGGGGGGGCCAGCACAGATACGCAGTATTTT,TRBJ2-3,TRBV2,TRBD2,NA
CASSGTGGSKNIQYF,TGTGCCAGCAGTGGTACAGGGGGTTCCAAAAACATTCAGTACTTC,TRBJ2-4,TRBV6-5,TRBD1,NA
CASSLSGFNTGELFF,TGTGCCAGCAGTTTGTCAGGCTTTAACACCGGGGAGCTGTTTTTT,TRBJ2-2,TRBV27,NA,NA
CAISRGGAVDEQYF,TGTGCCATCAGTCGCGGGGGGGCCGTGGACGAGCAGTACTTC,TRBJ2-7,TRBV10-3,TRBD2,NA
CASSPRTGGSDGYTF,TGTGCCAGCAGCCCCCGGACAGGGGGTAGCGATGGCTACACCTTC,TRBJ1-2,TRBV7-9,TRBD1,NA
CASSPGSTEAFF,TGTGCCAGCAGTCCGGGGAGCACTGAAGCTTTCTTT,TRBJ1-1,TRBV5-6,NA,NA
CSVEGRGGYTF,TGCAGCGTTGAGGGTCGTGGGGGCTACACCTTC,TRBJ1-2,TRBV29-1,NA,few
CASSYSGQGANTEAFF,TGCGCCAGCAGCTACTCGGGACAGGGCGCAAACACTGAAGCTTTCTTT,TRBJ1-1,TRBV5-1,TRBD1,NA
CASSFSGEGRTGELFF,TGTGCCAGCAGTTTCTCAGGGGAGGGAAGGACCGGGGAGCTGTTTTTT,TRBJ2-2,TRBV27,NA,few
CSAASGTQNYGYTF,TGCAGCGCTGCCTCCGGGACACAGAACTATGGCTACACCTTC,TRBJ1-2,TRBV29-1,NA,NA
CASLGGAGEYEQYF,TGTGCCTCGTTGGGGGGAGCGGGGGAGTACGAGCAGTACTTC,TRBJ2-7,TRBV30,TRBD2,NA
CASSLETGLNIQYF,TGCGCCAGCTCCTTGGAGACAGGGTTGAACATTCAGTACTTC,TRBJ2-4,TRBV5-1,TRBD1,few
CASSLARESTEAFF,TGCGCCAGCAGCTTGGCCAGGGAGAGCACTGAAGCTTTCTTT,TRBJ1-1,TRBV5-1,NA,NA
CASSVGSVGSLNIQYF,TGTGCCAGCAGCGTAGGATCGGTGGGGTCGTTGAACATTCAGTACTTC,TRBJ2-4,TRBV9,NA,NA
CASSSSGQGAYEQYF,TGTGCCAGCAGCTCCTCGGGACAGGGGGCCTACGAGCAGTACTTC,TRBJ2-7,TRBV13,TRBD1,NA